This TCR beta chain was retrieved from a study of blood T cell repertoires in COVID-19. Overall study context: Specimens from acute and convalescent COVID-19 originated in the United States, Italy and Spain.

The protocol was immunoSEQ multiplex PCR, while the TCRdb copy is restricted to in-frame clones and leaves out a portion. The top ten hold 8.1% of the sample, which has roughly 170,000 clones, less than 85% seen once. After removal of 5 bases from V and 4 bases from J, the junction contained 5 bases not matched to a gene. The CDR3 extends over 14 amino acids. CDR1 is MNHEY, CDR2 SVGAGI, per germline. The TCR originated in an older woman with COVID-19, enrolled during active disease. The chain recombines TRBV6-5 with TRBJ1-1; TRBD1 matches at 9 bases. Sequenced material: peripheral blood. CDR3 loop: CASSKRQGGTEAFF. The DNA of the CDR3 is TGTGCCAGCAGTAAAAGACAGGGGGGCACTGAAGCTTTCTTT.